Listed below are T cell receptor beta chains from one sample, sequenced in a study of cytomegalovirus exposure and HLA in healthy donors. Profiled with immunoSEQ multiplex PCR; TCRdb holds only in-frame clones, not every one. Of around 97,000 clones detected, around 10% appear once; the ten largest clones hold about 5%. The material sequenced was PBMCs. The origin of the receptors is a man aged 45 to 65 in good health and CMV-seropositive. Each CDR3 is given with its conserved first and last residue. A D gene is named only where the DNA matches it firmly. A row's size may be missing; if present it is once, few, many or a size class.

abundance	v_gene	d_gene	j_gene	CDR3nt	CDR3aa
few	TRBV7-9	-	TRBJ1-2	TGTGCCAGCAGCTCCTCAAACTACTATGGCTACACCTTC	CASSSSNYYGYTF
-	TRBV28	-	TRBJ1-5	TGTGCCAGCAGTTTCAGAGGTAATAGCAATCAGCCCCAGCATTTT	CASSFRGNSNQPQHF
-	TRBV7-5	-	TRBJ1-2	TGTGCCAGAAGCCCCAGTGGCTACACCTTC	CARSPSGYTF
few	TRBV30	TRBD2	TRBJ2-3	TGTGCCTGGACCGGTTGGTGGGAGGGGCTAAATACGCAGTATTTT	CAWTGWWEGLNTQYF
-	TRBV7-3	TRBD1	TRBJ2-7	TGTGCCAGCAGCCCCGACAGGGGCACCTACGAGCAGTACTTC	CASSPDRGTYEQYF
few	TRBV2	-	TRBJ2-5	TGTGCCAGCAGTGAAGCGGGGCAGGGAAGCAGAGAGACCCAGTACTTC	CASSEAGQGSRETQYF
few	TRBV27	-	TRBJ1-5	TGTGCCAGCAGTTTCGGGGGAGTGTCACGGCCCCAGCATTTT	CASSFGGVSRPQHF
-	TRBV19	TRBD1	TRBJ2-2	TGTGCCATTTCGGACAGGAAAAACACCGGGGAGCTGTTTTTT	CAISDRKNTGELFF
-	TRBV7-2	-	TRBJ2-3	TGTGCCAGCAGCCAGCGCGCCACAGATACGCAGTATTTT	CASSQRATDTQYF
few	TRBV27	-	TRBJ1-2	TGTGCCAGCAGAAATTGGGGCAGCACGACTGGGGACTATGGCTACACCTTC	CASRNWGSTTGDYGYTF
few	TRBV7-9	-	TRBJ2-2	TGTGCCACCCCACCCAGAACAGACAACACCGGGGAGCTGTTTTTT	CATPPRTDNTGELFF
few	TRBV5-1	TRBD1	TRBJ2-2	TGCGCCAGCAGCCTAGGACAGGGGGCAGGCACCGGGGAGCTGTTTTTT	CASSLGQGAGTGELFF
-	TRBV28	TRBD2	TRBJ2-7	TGTGCCAGCAGTTCACAGCGGGACGCTATCATCGAGCAGTACTTC	CASSSQRDAIIEQYF
-	TRBV7-8	-	TRBJ2-5	TGTGCCAGCAGCCGACCAGGAGGTTCTCAAGAGACCCAGTACTTC	CASSRPGGSQETQYF
few	TRBV5-4	-	TRBJ2-5	TGTGCCAGCACCGCTGGAGCGGCTGCCGCCCAAGAGACCCAGTACTTC	CASTAGAAAAQETQYF
-	TRBV5-1	-	TRBJ2-7	TGCGCCAGCAGCTTGTGGCAGGGAATCGAGCAGTACTTC	CASSLWQGIEQYF
few	TRBV9	-	TRBJ2-1	TGTGCCAGCAGCGTAGGGTCCAGGGGTTCGTACAATGAGCAGTTCTTC	CASSVGSRGSYNEQFF
-	TRBV7-2	-	TRBJ1-6	TGTGCCAGCAGCTTAGCAGGGGGATATAATTCACCCCTCCACTTT	CASSLAGGYNSPLHF